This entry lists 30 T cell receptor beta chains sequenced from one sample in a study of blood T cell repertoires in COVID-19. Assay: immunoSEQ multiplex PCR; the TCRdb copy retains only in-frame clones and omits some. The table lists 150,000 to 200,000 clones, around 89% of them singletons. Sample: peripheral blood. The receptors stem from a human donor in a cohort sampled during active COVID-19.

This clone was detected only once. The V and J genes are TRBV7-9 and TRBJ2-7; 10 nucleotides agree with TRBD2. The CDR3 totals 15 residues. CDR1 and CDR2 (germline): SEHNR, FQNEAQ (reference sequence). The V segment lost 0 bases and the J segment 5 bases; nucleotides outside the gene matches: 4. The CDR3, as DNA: TGTGCCAGCAGCTTAGCAGGTCTAGCGGGAGACGAGCAGTACTTC. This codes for CASSLAGLAGDEQYF.

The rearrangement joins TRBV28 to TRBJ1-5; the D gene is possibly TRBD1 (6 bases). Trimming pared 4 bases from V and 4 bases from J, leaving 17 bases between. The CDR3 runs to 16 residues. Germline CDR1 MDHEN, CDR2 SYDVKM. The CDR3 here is CASSYEYRVPNQPQHF. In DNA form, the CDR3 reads TGTGCCAGCAGTTACGAATACAGGGTTCCAAATCAGCCCCAGCATTTT. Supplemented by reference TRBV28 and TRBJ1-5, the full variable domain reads DVKVTQSSRYLVKRTGEKVFLECVQDMDHENMFWYRQDPGLGLRLIYFSYDVKMKEKGDIPEGYSVSREKKERFSLILESASTNQTSMYLCASSYEYRVPNQPQHFGDGTRLSIL.

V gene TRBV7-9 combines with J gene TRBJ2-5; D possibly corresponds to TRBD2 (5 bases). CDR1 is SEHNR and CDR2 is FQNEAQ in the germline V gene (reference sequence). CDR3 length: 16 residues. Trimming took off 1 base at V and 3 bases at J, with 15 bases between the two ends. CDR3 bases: TGTGCCAGCAGCTTAGAGCGGACGAGGGTCGAAGAGACCCAGTACTTC. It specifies CASSLERTRVEETQYF.

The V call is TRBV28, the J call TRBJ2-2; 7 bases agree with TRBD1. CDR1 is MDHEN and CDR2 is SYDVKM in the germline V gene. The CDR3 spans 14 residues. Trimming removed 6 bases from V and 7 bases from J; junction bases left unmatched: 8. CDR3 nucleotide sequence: TGTGCCAGCAGGGGACAGCCCCCGGTCGGGGAGCTGTTTTTT. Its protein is CASRGQPPVGELFF.

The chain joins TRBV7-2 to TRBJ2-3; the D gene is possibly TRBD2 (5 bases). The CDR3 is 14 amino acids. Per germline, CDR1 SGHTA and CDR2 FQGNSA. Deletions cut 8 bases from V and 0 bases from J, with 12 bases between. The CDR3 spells CASQTRVSTDTQYF. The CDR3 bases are TGTGCCAGCCAAACGAGGGTGAGCACAGATACGCAGTATTTT.

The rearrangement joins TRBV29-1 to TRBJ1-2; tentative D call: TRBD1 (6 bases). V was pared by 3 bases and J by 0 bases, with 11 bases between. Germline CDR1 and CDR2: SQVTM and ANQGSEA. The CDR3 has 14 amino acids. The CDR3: CSVDTGPTNYGYTF. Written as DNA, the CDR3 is TGCAGCGTTGACACAGGGCCAACTAACTATGGCTACACCTTC.

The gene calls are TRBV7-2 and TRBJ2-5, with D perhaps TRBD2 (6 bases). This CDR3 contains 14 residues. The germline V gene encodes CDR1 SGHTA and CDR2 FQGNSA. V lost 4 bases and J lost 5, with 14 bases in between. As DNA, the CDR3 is TGTGCCAGCAGCTCCGGCGGGACTGGGGAGACCCAGTACTTC. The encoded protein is CASSSGGTGETQYF.

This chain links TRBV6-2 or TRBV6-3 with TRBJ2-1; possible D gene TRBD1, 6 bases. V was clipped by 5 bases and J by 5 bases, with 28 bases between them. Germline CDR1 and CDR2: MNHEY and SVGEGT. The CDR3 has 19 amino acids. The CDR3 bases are TGTGCCAGCAGTCCCCAGACAGGAGTATCTAGCTTATTCCACAATGAGCAGTTCTTC. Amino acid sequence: CASSPQTGVSSLFHNEQFF.

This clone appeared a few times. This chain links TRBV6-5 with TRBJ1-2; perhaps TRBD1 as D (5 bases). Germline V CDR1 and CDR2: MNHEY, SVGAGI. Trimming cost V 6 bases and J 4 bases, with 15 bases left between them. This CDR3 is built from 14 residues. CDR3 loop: CASSRGRESYGYTF. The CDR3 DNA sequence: TGTGCCAGCAGCCGAGGCAGGGAATCCTATGGCTACACCTTC.

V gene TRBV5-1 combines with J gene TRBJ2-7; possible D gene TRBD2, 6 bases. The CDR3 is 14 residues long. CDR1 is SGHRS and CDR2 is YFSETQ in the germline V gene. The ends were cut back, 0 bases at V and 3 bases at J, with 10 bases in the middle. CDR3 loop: CASSLGLADYEQYF. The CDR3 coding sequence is TGCGCCAGCAGCTTGGGCTTAGCGGACTACGAGCAGTACTTC.

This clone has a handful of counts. The CDR3 here is CASSATGSNQPQHF. Here the CDR3 DNA reads TGTGCCAGCAGCGCTACAGGTAGCAATCAGCCCCAGCATTTT. V is TRBV9 and J is TRBJ1-5, with D maybe TRBD1 (5 bases). Germline assignment: CDR1 SGDLS and CDR2 YYNGEE. V lost 3 bases to trimming and J lost 0 bases, with 7 bases between them. This CDR3 has 14 amino acids.

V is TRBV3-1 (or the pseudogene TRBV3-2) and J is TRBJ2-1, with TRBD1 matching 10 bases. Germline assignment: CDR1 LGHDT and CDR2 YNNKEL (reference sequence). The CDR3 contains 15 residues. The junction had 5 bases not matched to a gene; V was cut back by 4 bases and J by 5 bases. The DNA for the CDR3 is TGTGCCAGCAGCCTCGGGACAGGGGTTAACAATGAGCAGTTCTTC. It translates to CASSLGTGVNNEQFF.

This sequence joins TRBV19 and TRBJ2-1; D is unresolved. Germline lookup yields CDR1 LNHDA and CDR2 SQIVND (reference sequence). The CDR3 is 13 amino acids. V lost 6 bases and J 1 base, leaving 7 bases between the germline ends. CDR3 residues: CASSQTSYNEQFF. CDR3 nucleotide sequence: TGTGCCAGTAGCCAAACATCCTACAATGAGCAGTTCTTC.

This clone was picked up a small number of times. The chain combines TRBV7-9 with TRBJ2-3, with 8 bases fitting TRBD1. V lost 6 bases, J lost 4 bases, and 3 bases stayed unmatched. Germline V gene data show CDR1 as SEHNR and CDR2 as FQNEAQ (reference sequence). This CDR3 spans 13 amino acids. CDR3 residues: CASSDRGPDTQYF. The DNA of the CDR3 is TGTGCCAGCAGTGACAGGGGCCCAGATACGCAGTATTTT.

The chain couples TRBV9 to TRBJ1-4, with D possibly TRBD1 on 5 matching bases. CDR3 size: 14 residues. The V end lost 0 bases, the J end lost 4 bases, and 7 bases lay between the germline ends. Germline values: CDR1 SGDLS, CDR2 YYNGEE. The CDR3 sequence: CASSVGQNNEKLFF. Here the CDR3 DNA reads TGTGCCAGCAGCGTAGGACAGAATAATGAAAAACTGTTTTTT.

The CDR3 DNA is TGTGCCAGCAGCCACAGGGGACAGGGGGCGCGGGGCTACACCTTC. Translated: CASSHRGQGARGYTF. The V call is TRBV3-1 (or the pseudogene TRBV3-2), the J call TRBJ1-2; the match to TRBD1 covers 12 bases. Losses at the gene ends were 3 bases for V and 8 bases for J; bases not matched to a gene: 7. Germline loops: CDR1 LGHDT, CDR2 YNNKEL (reference sequence). This CDR3 contains 15 residues.

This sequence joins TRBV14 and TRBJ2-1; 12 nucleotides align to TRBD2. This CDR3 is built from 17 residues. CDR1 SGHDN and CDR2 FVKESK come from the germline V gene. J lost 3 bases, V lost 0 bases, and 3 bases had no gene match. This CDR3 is CASSQERTSGVYNEQFF. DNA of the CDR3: TGTGCCAGCAGCCAAGAGAGGACTAGCGGGGTCTACAATGAGCAGTTCTTC.

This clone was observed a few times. For the CDR3, the DNA is TGTGCCAGCAGCGTACAGACAGGGGGAGGCGAAAAACTGTTTTTT. Protein sequence: CASSVQTGGGEKLFF. The gene calls are TRBV9 and TRBJ1-4, with TRBD1 identical over 9 bases. The germline gives CDR1 SGDLS, CDR2 YYNGEE. The V segment lost 1 base and the J segment 8 bases; nucleotides outside the gene matches: 6. The CDR3 runs 15 residues.

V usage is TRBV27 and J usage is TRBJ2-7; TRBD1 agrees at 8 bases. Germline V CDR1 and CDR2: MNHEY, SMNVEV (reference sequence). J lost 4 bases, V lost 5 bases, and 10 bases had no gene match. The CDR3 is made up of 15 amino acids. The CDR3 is CASSPNRGVVYEQYF. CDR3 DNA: TGTGCCAGCAGTCCAAACAGGGGGGTGGTGTACGAGCAGTACTTC.

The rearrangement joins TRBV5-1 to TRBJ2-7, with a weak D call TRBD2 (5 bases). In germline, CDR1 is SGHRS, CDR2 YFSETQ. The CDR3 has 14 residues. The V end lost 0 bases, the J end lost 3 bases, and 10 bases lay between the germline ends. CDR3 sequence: CASSLAEGYYEQYF. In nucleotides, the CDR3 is TGCGCCAGCAGCTTGGCCGAGGGATACTACGAGCAGTACTTC.

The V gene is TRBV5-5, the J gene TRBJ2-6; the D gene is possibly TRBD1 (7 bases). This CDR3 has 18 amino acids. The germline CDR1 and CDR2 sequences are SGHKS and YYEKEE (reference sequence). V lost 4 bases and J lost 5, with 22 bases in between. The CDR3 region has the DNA TGTGCCAGCAGCCGGGCAGGGGGGTTATGGGATAGGGCCAACGTCCTGACTTTC. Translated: CASSRAGGLWDRANVLTF.

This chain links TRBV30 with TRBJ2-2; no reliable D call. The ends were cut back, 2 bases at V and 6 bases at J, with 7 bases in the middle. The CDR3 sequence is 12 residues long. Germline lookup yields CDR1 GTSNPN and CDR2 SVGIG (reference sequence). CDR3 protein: CAWSPEAGELFF. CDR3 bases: TGTGCCTGGAGTCCAGAAGCCGGGGAGCTGTTTTTT.

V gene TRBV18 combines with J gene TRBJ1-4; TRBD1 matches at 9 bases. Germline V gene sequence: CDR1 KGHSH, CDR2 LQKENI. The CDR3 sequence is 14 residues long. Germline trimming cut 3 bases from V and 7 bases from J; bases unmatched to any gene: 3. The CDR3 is CASSPGQGREKLFF. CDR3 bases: TGTGCCAGCTCACCGGGACAGGGACGTGAAAAACTGTTTTTT. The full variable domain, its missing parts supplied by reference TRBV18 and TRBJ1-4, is NAGVMQNPRHLVRRRGQEARLRCSPMKGHSHVYWYRQLPEEGLKFMVYLQKENIIDESGMPKERFSAEFPKEGPSILRIQQVVRGDSAAYFCASSPGQGREKLFFGSGTQLSVL.

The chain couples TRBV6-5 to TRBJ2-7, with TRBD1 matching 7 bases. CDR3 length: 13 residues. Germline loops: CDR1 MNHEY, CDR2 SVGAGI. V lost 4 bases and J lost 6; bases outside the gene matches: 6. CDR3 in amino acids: CASSSPTGFEQYF. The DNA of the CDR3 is TGTGCCAGCAGTTCACCGACAGGGTTCGAGCAGTACTTC.

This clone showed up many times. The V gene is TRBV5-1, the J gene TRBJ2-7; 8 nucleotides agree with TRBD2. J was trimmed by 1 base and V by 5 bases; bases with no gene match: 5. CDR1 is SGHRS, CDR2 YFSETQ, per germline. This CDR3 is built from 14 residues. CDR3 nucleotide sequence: TGCGCCAGCAGTCCGGTAGCGGGGTCCTACGAGCAGTACTTC. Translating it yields CASSPVAGSYEQYF.

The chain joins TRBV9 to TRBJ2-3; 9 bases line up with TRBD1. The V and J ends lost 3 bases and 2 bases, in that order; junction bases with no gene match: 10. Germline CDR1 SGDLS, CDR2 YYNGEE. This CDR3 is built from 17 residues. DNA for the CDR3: TGTGCCAGCAGCGGCGCCCGAGACAGGGGGTTCACAGATACGCAGTATTTT. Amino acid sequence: CASSGARDRGFTDTQYF.

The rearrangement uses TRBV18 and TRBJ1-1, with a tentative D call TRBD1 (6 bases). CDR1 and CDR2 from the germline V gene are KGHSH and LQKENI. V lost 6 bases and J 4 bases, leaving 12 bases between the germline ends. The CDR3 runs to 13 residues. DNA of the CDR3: TGTGCCAGCTCCCGCGGACAGAGCACTGAAGCTTTCTTT. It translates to CASSRGQSTEAFF.

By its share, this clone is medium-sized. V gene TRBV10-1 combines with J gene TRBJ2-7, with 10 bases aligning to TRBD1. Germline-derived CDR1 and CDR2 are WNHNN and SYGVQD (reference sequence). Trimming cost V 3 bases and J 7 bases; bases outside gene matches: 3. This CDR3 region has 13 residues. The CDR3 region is CASSDGQGGEQYF. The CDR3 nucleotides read TGCGCCAGCAGTGACGGACAGGGGGGAGAGCAGTACTTC.

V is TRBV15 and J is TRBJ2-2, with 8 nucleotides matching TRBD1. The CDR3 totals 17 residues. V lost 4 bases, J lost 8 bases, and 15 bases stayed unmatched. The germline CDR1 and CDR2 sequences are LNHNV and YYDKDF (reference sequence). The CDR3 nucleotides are TGTGCCACCAGCATGGGGGACAGGCCCCGTTCAAAGGGGGAGCTGTTTTTT. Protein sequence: CATSMGDRPRSKGELFF.

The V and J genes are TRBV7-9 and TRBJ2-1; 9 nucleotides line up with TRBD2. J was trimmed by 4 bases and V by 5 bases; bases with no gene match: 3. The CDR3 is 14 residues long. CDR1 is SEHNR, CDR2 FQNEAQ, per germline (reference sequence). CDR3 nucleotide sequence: TGTGCCAGCAGCCAAACTAGCGGGTACAATGAGCAGTTCTTC. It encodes CASSQTSGYNEQFF.